One sample yielded the 10 T cell receptor beta chains listed below, sequenced in a study of control samples from healthy donors and cancer patients. Libraries were prepared by immunoSEQ multiplex PCR; TCRdb keeps only in-frame clonotypes and omits some of them. The table has some 49,000 clones, around 85% seen once. The sample taken for sequencing was PBMCs. The receptors shown here come from a woman in her forties or fifties with lung cancer.

The chain uses TRBV27 and TRBJ1-1, with D tentatively TRBD1 (5 bases). This CDR3 region has 13 residues. Germline-derived CDR1 and CDR2 are MNHEY and SMNVEV (reference sequence). V lost 7 bases and J lost 1, with 10 bases in between. CDR3 DNA sequence: TGTGCCAGCAATCTCAGGGCGAACACTGAAGCTTTCTTT. Protein: CASNLRANTEAFF.

The V gene is TRBV7-8, the J gene TRBJ1-2, with no clear D. This CDR3 comprises 12 residues. Trimming removed 3 bases at V and 8 bases at J, with 10 bases between. Germline assignment: CDR1 SGHVS and CDR2 FQNEAQ. This CDR3 reads CASSLEGFGYTF. The CDR3 region has the DNA TGTGCCAGCAGCTTGGAGGGATTCGGCTACACCTTC.

The table lists this clone with a few counts. The V call is TRBV2, the J call TRBJ1-2, with D possibly matching TRBD1 (6 bases). The CDR3 contains 13 residues. Germline CDR1 SNHLY, CDR2 FYNNEI. Trimming took off 4 bases at V and 2 bases at J, with 8 bases between the two ends. The CDR3 region has the DNA TGTGCCAGCAGTGTGGGGGGCAACTATGGCTACACCTTC. This codes for CASSVGGNYGYTF.

The V and J genes are TRBV6-6 and TRBJ2-4, with D hard to call. The CDR3 extends over 13 amino acids. V lost 2 bases and J lost 9, with 11 bases in between. Germline loops: CDR1 MNHNY, CDR2 SVGAGI (reference sequence). The CDR3 spells CASSYGEMGIQYF. CDR3 sequence (DNA): TGTGCCAGCAGTTACGGTGAAATGGGCATTCAGTACTTC.

The CDR3 region has the DNA TGCAGCGTTGTCCTTCGACAGGGAAAGGGTGACTATGGCTACACCTTC. This codes for CSVVLRQGKGDYGYTF. The chain employs TRBV29-1 and TRBJ1-2, with 7 bases that match TRBD1. Germline V gene data show CDR1 as SQVTM and CDR2 as ANQGSEA. Unmatched junction bases numbered 14, after V lost 4 bases and J lost 3 bases. This CDR3 has 16 residues.

This chain links TRBV5-1 with TRBJ2-7; D not certain. Germline V gene lookup returns CDR1 SGHRS and CDR2 YFSETQ. This CDR3 is 11 amino acids long. The V gene lost 4 bases and the J gene lost 3 bases, with 5 bases spanning the gap. CDR3 sequence reads: CASSLDYEQYF. CDR3 sequence (DNA): TGCGCCAGCAGCCTCGACTACGAGCAGTACTTC.

This chain joins TRBV6-5 and TRBJ2-2, with D perhaps matching TRBD2 (6 bases). The germline gives CDR1 MNHEY, CDR2 SVGAGI. The CDR3 contains 14 residues. V gave up 7 bases and J gave up 1 base, with 10 bases separating them. The CDR3 coding sequence is TGTGCCAGCACGCGCGGGGAGAACACCGGGGAGCTGTTTTTT. It specifies CASTRGENTGELFF.

The gene calls are TRBV2 and TRBJ2-3; D is possibly TRBD1 or TRBD2 (5 bases each). Germline CDR1 and CDR2: SNHLY and FYNNEI. Trimming removed 8 bases from V and 8 bases from J, with 17 bases in between. This CDR3 contains 13 residues. DNA of the CDR3: TGTGCCAGCTACCGGGACCCTCAGGGTACGCAGTATTTT. It specifies CASYRDPQGTQYF.

This rearrangement joins TRBV7-9 to TRBJ1-6, with D perhaps TRBD1 (6 bases). There are 17 residues in the CDR3. Trimming took 0 bases from V and 5 from J, leaving 14 bases between them. The germline V gene encodes CDR1 SEHNR and CDR2 FQNEAQ (reference sequence). CDR3 bases: TGTGCCAGCAGCTTAGCGTCGGGGGCGCGTGATAATTCACCCCTCCACTTT. Translated: CASSLASGARDNSPLHF.

V is TRBV6-6 and J is TRBJ1-6, with 10 positions matching TRBD1. With 4 bases clipped from V and 7 bases from J, the junction kept 7 bases outside the gene matches. Germline lookup yields CDR1 MNHNY and CDR2 SVGAGI (reference sequence). The CDR3 spans 16 residues. This CDR3 is CASSSWDRGNNSPLHF. In DNA, the CDR3 is TGTGCCAGCAGTTCATGGGACAGGGGCAACAATTCACCCCTCCACTTT.